The T cell receptor beta chain under discussion was sequenced for a study of shared clonotypes between healthy human individuals. Notes on the study in general: Generation probability values for non-shared clonotypes were lower than those for clonotypes shared by all four donors. The naive CD4 repertoires of a few donors were compared, and approximately 5% of clonotypes were shared. The study's rarefaction showed incomplete sorted-subset sequencing despite large depth.

This was a deep-level run. Profiled with immunoSEQ multiplex PCR; TCRdb holds only in-frame clones, not every one. Here the sample spans roughly 2,300,000 clones, about 90% being singletons. A note on this clone: No antigen is known for it.

The CDR3 loop spans 11 amino acids. The germline V gene has CDR1 SGHTS and CDR2 YDEGEE. The V gene lost 0 bases and the J gene lost 7 bases, with 5 bases spanning the gap. The chain is built from TRBV5-8 and TRBJ2-7; the D is unclear. Source material: naive CD4+ T cells from PBMCs. Subset given: CD45RA+ positively selected. The source is a man aged 18 to 29 in good health. Some clones in this sample may be carry-over from other donors' samples. In nucleotides, the CDR3 is TGTGCCAGCAGCTTGGTTGGGGAGCAGTACTTC. It is translated as CASSLVGEQYF.